This T cell receptor beta chain stems from a study of T cell repertoires in cytomegalovirus infection. About the study: As its CMV epitopes, the study selected recently identified HLA-C-restricted and well-studied HLA-B-restricted targets. Findings and limits, study-wide: People with CMV and the relevant HLA were identified by cumulative public TCR beta family frequency. Clonotype analysis showed dominance of the ex vivo response by HLA-C-restricted CMV-specific TCR beta clonotypes.

TCRdb redid the calling of the reads with MiXCR, one entry per CDR3 protein. The sample records some 590,000 distinct CDR3 sequences, approximately 40% being singletons. V was trimmed by 5 bases and J by 1 base, leaving 18 bases between them. The CDR3 covers 17 residues. Germline V gives CDR1 LNHDA, CDR2 SQIVND (reference sequence). In regard to this clonotype: Its target is not known.

The source is a human donor in good health (CMV status not recorded). Some clones in this sample may be carry-over from other donors' samples. This sequence joins TRBV19 and TRBJ1-5; possibly TRBD1 for D (5 bases). The sample was cultured PBMCs, taken from culture after CMV antigen stimulation. CDR3 coding DNA: TGTGCCAGTAGTTCGCTGTCGGGGGACTGGAGCAATCAGCCCCAGCATTTT. Amino acids: CASSSLSGDWSNQPQHF.